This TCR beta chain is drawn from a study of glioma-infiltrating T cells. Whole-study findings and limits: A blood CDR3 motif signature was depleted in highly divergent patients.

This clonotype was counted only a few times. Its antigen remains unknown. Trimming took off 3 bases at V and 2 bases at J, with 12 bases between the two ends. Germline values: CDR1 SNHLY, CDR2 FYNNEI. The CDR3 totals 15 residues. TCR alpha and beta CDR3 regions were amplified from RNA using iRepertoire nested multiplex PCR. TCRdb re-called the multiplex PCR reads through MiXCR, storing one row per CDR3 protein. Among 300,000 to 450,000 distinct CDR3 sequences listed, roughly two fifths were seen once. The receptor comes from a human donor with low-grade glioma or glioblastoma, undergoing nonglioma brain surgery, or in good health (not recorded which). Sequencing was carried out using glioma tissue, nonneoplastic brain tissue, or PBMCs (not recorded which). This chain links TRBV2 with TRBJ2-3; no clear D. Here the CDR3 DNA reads TGTGCCAGCAGTGACCGGGTGACCGACACAGATACGCAGTATTTT. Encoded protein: CASSDRVTDTDTQYF.